The 21 T cell receptor beta chains in this list originate from one sample, sequenced in a study of blood T cell repertoires in COVID-19. Measured with immunoSEQ multiplex PCR; TCRdb has only the in-frame clones, and not every one. The sample holds about 210,000 clones, around 82% seen once. Material for sequencing was peripheral blood. Receptors were obtained from a woman in her 40s with active or convalescent COVID-19.

The CDR3 protein is CASRTGAQPQHF. CDR3 nucleotides: TGTGCCAGTAGGACAGGAGCCCAGCCCCAGCATTTT. V and J are TRBV27 and TRBJ1-5; 7 bases agree with TRBD1. Trimming removed 9 bases from V and 7 bases from J; junction bases left unmatched: 6. Looked up from germline, CDR1 is MNHEY and CDR2 is SMNVEV (reference sequence). This CDR3 comprises 12 residues.

The chain links TRBV19 to TRBJ2-7; D may be TRBD1 (5 bases). Germline values: CDR1 LNHDA, CDR2 SQIVND (reference sequence). The CDR3 extends over 15 amino acids. V lost 1 base and J lost 1, with 11 bases in between. CDR3 in amino acids: CASSIGGKPSYEQYF. Written as DNA, the CDR3 is TGTGCCAGTAGTATAGGGGGCAAGCCGTCCTACGAGCAGTACTTC.

This clone was recorded only once. The chain recombines TRBV2 with TRBJ1-1, with 9 nucleotides matching TRBD1. CDR1 SNHLY and CDR2 FYNNEI come from the germline V gene. This CDR3 contains 13 residues. Trimming removed 6 bases from V and 4 bases from J; junction bases left unmatched: 3. The DNA of the CDR3 is TGTGCCAGCAGACAGGGGGCGAGCACTGAAGCTTTCTTT. It yields the protein CASRQGASTEAFF.

V and J are TRBV6-5 and TRBJ2-5, with D tentatively TRBD2 (7 bases). Deletions cut 5 bases from V and 5 bases from J, with 9 bases between. The CDR3 contains 12 residues. In germline, CDR1 is MNHEY, CDR2 SVGAGI. CDR3 loop: CASSRGGETQYF. The CDR3 coding sequence is TGTGCCAGCAGTAGGGGGGGGGAGACCCAGTACTTC.

The sample holds a few counts of this clone. V and J are TRBV18 and TRBJ1-2, with D possibly being TRBD1 (6 bases). The CDR3 has 14 amino acids. V lost 2 bases to trimming and J lost 0 bases, with 7 bases between them. Germline assignment: CDR1 KGHSH and CDR2 LQKENI. CDR3 sequence (DNA): TGTGCCAGCTCACCAGACAGGACTAACTATGGCTACACCTTC. As protein: CASSPDRTNYGYTF.

This clone occurred once. The chain has TRBV28 and TRBJ1-6, with a weak D call TRBD1 (5 bases). The V and J ends lost 5 bases and 12 bases respectively, with 11 bases between them. Germline CDR1 MDHEN, CDR2 SYDVKM. The CDR3 is 12 amino acids. The CDR3 DNA reads TGTGCCAGCAGTCCCTGGGGGGGACCCCTCCACTTT. It yields the protein CASSPWGGPLHF.

V usage is TRBV7-9 and J usage is TRBJ2-1; no clear D. The CDR3 length is 13 residues. The germline V and J ends were trimmed by 3 bases and 5 bases, with 8 bases remaining between them. The germline V gene has CDR1 SEHNR and CDR2 FQNEAQ (reference sequence). Here the CDR3 DNA reads TGTGCCAGCAGCTTCTCACTAAACAATGAGCAGTTCTTC. Protein: CASSFSLNNEQFF.

The V and J genes are TRBV19 and TRBJ2-2; possibly TRBD1 for D (6 bases). The CDR3 runs to 14 residues. Deletions cut 3 bases from V and 4 bases from J, with 9 bases between. CDR1 LNHDA and CDR2 SQIVND come from the germline V gene (reference sequence). Written as DNA, the CDR3 is TGTGCCAGTAGTATCACAGGGATCACCGGGGAGCTGTTTTTT. Translated: CASSITGITGELFF.

CDR3 region: CASGRDTYPKGETQYF. The CDR3 bases are TGTGCCAGCGGCCGGGACACCTACCCCAAGGGAGAGACCCAGTACTTC. J is TRBJ2-5 and V is TRBV27; tentatively, D is TRBD1 (6 bases). The CDR3 has 16 amino acids. Trimming pared 8 bases from V and 4 bases from J, leaving 23 bases between. In germline, CDR1 is MNHEY, CDR2 SMNVEV (reference sequence).

The V call is TRBV5-4, the J call TRBJ2-7; D is perhaps TRBD2 (5 bases). This CDR3 has 16 residues. CDR1 is SGHNT, CDR2 YYREEE, per germline (reference sequence). Trimming took off 4 bases at V and 6 bases at J, with 23 bases between the two ends. The CDR3 spells CASSPGGSGFSAEQYF. As DNA, the CDR3 is TGTGCCAGCAGCCCAGGAGGAAGTGGCTTCTCCGCCGAGCAGTACTTC.

The genes are TRBV5-1 and TRBJ2-7; D is uncertain. The CDR3 is 14 amino acids. CDR1 is SGHRS, CDR2 YFSETQ, per germline. Trimming removed 0 bases from V and 2 bases from J, with 9 bases in between. CDR3 DNA sequence: TGCGCCAGCAGCTTGGGAGACTTGCCCTACGAGCAGTACTTC. Encoded protein: CASSLGDLPYEQYF.

The genes are TRBV19 and TRBJ2-1; no clear D gene. The V end lost 5 bases, the J end lost 4 bases, and 9 bases lay between the germline ends. Looked up from germline, CDR1 is LNHDA and CDR2 is SQIVND (reference sequence). The CDR3 sequence is 13 residues long. Here the CDR3 reads CASSVTGYNEQFF. DNA for the CDR3: TGTGCCAGTAGTGTGACGGGTTACAATGAGCAGTTCTTC.

The chain uses TRBV14 and TRBJ1-6; possible D gene TRBD1, 5 bases. Germline CDR1 is SGHDN and CDR2 is FVKESK. The V end was cut by 1 base, the J end by 7 bases, with 11 bases between. CDR3 length equals 15 residues. CDR3 in amino acids: CASSQGQGLNSPLHF. CDR3 DNA: TGTGCCAGCAGCCAAGGGCAGGGCCTCAATTCACCCCTCCACTTT.

This clone came up once. The rearrangement uses TRBV12-5 and TRBJ2-1; D is perhaps TRBD2 (6 bases). The CDR3 consists of 13 residues. Germline CDR1 LGHNT, CDR2 FRNRAP. V lost 7 bases and J lost 8, with 15 bases in between. CDR3 sequence reads: CASATHSGDEQFF. As DNA, the CDR3 is TGTGCTAGTGCCACCCACTCGGGAGATGAGCAGTTCTTC.

This clone turned up a few times. The chain has TRBV7-9 and TRBJ2-3; 8 nucleotides line up with TRBD2. Germline-derived CDR1 and CDR2 are SEHNR and FQNEAQ (reference sequence). The CDR3 totals 15 residues. V shed 5 bases, J shed 5 bases, and the junction held 9 bases outside the gene matches. The CDR3 here is CASSATGGHRDTQYF. For the CDR3, the DNA is TGTGCCAGCAGCGCTACGGGGGGGCATAGAGATACGCAGTATTTT.

CDR3 DNA sequence: TGCAGCGTTGAAGATTGGGACAGGGCGGGCGAGCAGTACTTC. Its translation is CSVEDWDRAGEQYF. J is TRBJ2-7 and V is TRBV29-1; 9 nucleotides line up with TRBD1. The V and J ends lost 0 bases and 6 bases, in that order; junction bases with no gene match: 6. The CDR3 covers 14 residues. Germline V gives CDR1 SQVTM, CDR2 ANQGSEA.

The chain couples TRBV5-1 to TRBJ2-1; TRBD1 agrees at 7 bases. Germline CDR1 and CDR2: SGHRS and YFSETQ. The V gene end was trimmed by 2 bases and the J gene end by 4 bases; junction bases not matched to a gene: 6. The CDR3 covers 15 residues. The CDR3, as DNA: TGCGCCAGCAGCTTAGAGGGGGCCGTATACAATGAGCAGTTCTTC. Translating gives CASSLEGAVYNEQFF.

The chain joins TRBV27 to TRBJ2-7; maybe TRBD1 (5 bases). Germline assignment: CDR1 MNHEY and CDR2 SMNVEV (reference sequence). The V end lost 4 bases, the J end lost 3 bases, and 10 bases lay between the germline ends. This CDR3 is built from 13 residues. CDR3 amino acids: CASSSDIFYEQYF. The CDR3, as DNA: TGTGCCAGCAGTTCGGACATTTTCTACGAGCAGTACTTC.

This chain links TRBV7-2 with TRBJ2-1; D remains ambiguous. The germline V gene has CDR1 SGHTA and CDR2 FQGNSA. The CDR3 extends over 12 amino acids. V lost 3 bases to trimming and J lost 5 bases, with 5 bases between them. The CDR3 DNA is TGTGCCAGCAGCTTTTACAACAATGAGCAGTTCTTC. It yields the protein CASSFYNNEQFF. The whole variable domain, filled in from reference TRBV7-2 and TRBJ2-1, reads GAGVSQSPSNKVTEKGKDVELRCDPISGHTALYWYRQSLGQGLEFLIYFQGNSAPDKSGLPSDRFSAERTGGSVSTLTIQRTQQEDSAVYLCASSFYNNEQFFGPGTRLTVL.

The chain recombines TRBV7-2 with TRBJ1-1, with D perhaps TRBD1 (5 bases). Trimming pared 2 bases from V and 4 bases from J, leaving 11 bases between. CDR3 size: 14 residues. The germline V gene encodes CDR1 SGHTA and CDR2 FQGNSA. In DNA form, the CDR3 reads TGTGCCAGCAGCTTAAAGCGGGGGAGCACTGAAGCTTTCTTT. Translated, it gives CASSLKRGSTEAFF.

V and J are TRBV7-9 and TRBJ2-2; TRBD1 might be the D (6 bases). Germline CDR1 is SEHNR and CDR2 is FQNEAQ (reference sequence). This CDR3 is built from 17 residues. The ends were cut back, 2 bases at V and 2 bases at J, with 15 bases in the middle. The CDR3 is CASSLMGRDINTGELFF. In nucleotides, the CDR3 is TGTGCCAGCAGCTTAATGGGACGGGACATAAACACCGGGGAGCTGTTTTTT.